This TCR gamma chain was identified during a study of gamma-delta chains in newborns, infants, children. Per the germline V gene, CDR1 is VENAVY and CDR2 is YDSYNSRV. The CDR3 has 11 residues. The V gene end was trimmed by 3 bases and the J gene end by 12 bases; junction bases not matched to a gene: 8. This clone is labeled as large (0.1 to 1%). TCRdb reprocessed the reads through CATT. The sample shows fewer than 750 gamma-chain clones, 40% to 50% of them seen only once. The sequenced sample consisted of blood. This receptor was obtained from a child who was a newborn, infant or young child, either healthy, febrile or measles-vaccinated (not recorded which). This rearrangement joins TRGV8 to TRGJ1 or TRGJ2. CDR3 DNA sequence: TGTGCCACCTGGGATGGGAGGTGGAAACTCTTT. Residues: CATWDGRWKLF.